The T cell receptor beta chain under discussion was sequenced for a study of T cell responses to AZD1222 COVID-19 vaccine. The germline V gene encodes CDR1 LGHDT and CDR2 YNNKEL (reference sequence). Trimming shortened V by 4 bases and J by 5 bases, and 14 bases separated the two germline ends. The CDR3 is 15 amino acids. A word on this clone: Its antigen remains unidentified.

Here immunoSEQ multiplex PCR was the method, and the copy in TCRdb shows in-frame clones only, minus some. The sample includes 130,000 or so clones, about nine tenths of them seen just once. Study-wide results and limits: The study identified only five to seven AZD1222 recipients as seropositive at baseline. Donors skewed white British and female; clonal diversity was possibly underestimated. All repertoire sampling was performed exclusively after the peak T cell response.

This sequence was found in an adult who received the AZD1222 COVID-19 vaccine. Sequencing used peripheral blood, obtained 28 days after the second AZD1222 dose. This chain joins TRBV3-1 (or the pseudogene TRBV3-2) and TRBJ1-4, with D possibly being TRBD1 (6 bases). CDR3 nucleotide sequence: TGTGCCAGCAGCCCGTCTCAGGGGACAAATGAAAAACTGTTTTTT. Its protein product is CASSPSQGTNEKLFF.